The T cell receptor (beta chain) described here comes from a study of CD4+ T cells in melanoma. Overall study results and limits: In melanoma, neoantigen-specific CD4+ T cells reportedly differed in differentiation state.

To note about this clone: Antigen specificity is unknown.

Generated by immunoSEQ multiplex PCR, the TCRdb table keeps only in-frame clones and is missing some. Of 8,500 to 10,000 clones in the sample, about 72% are singletons; the top ten hold around 17%. Trimming left V 4 bases short and J 2 bases short, with 12 bases between. This CDR3 contains 15 residues. CDR1 and CDR2 (germline): SEHNR, FQNEAQ (reference sequence). Source material: cells from a culture (not recorded whether cultured in vitro). The genes are TRBV7-9 and TRBJ1-3, with a weak D call TRBD1 (6 bases). The receptor comes from a human donor with melanoma. The CDR3 is CASSSGGGAGNTIYF. DNA for the CDR3: TGTGCCAGCAGCTCCGGAGGGGGAGCTGGAAACACCATATATTTT.